The rows below give T cell receptor beta chains drawn from one sample of a study of monozygotic twins with cystic fibrosis. The assay was immunoSEQ multiplex PCR, and TCRdb's table has in-frame clones only and misses some. The repertoire consists of around 20,000 clones, with more than 80% occurring once and the leading ten covering roughly 1.6%. The material sequenced was blood. All receptors derive from a girl under 10 years old with cystic fibrosis. CDR3s include the opening cysteine and the closing phenylalanine or tryptophan. D genes are given only for firm matches. Some rows mark clone size as missing; the rest say once, few, many or name a class of expanded clone.

J gene,D gene,V gene,clone size,CDR3 protein,CDR3 DNA
TRBJ2-7,-,TRBV11-2,-,CASSLTLYEQYF,TGTGCCAGCAGCTTAACACTCTACGAGCAGTACTTC
TRBJ2-7,-,TRBV9,-,CASSVGQGAYEQYF,TGTGCCAGCAGCGTAGGGCAGGGTGCCTACGAGCAGTACTTC
TRBJ1-1,-,TRBV4-1,-,CASREGMNTEAFF,TGCGCCAGCAGGGAGGGTATGAACACTGAAGCTTTCTTT
TRBJ1-2,TRBD1,TRBV7-2,-,CASSLGQGNYGYTF,TGTGCCAGCAGCTTAGGACAGGGGAACTATGGCTACACCTTC
TRBJ1-1,-,TRBV5-1,-,CASRQPSGTEAFF,TGCGCCAGTAGACAGCCCTCGGGCACTGAAGCTTTCTTT
TRBJ2-1,-,TRBV15,-,CATSTTERNEQFF,TGTGCCACCAGCACGACCGAGCGAAATGAGCAGTTCTTC
TRBJ2-7,-,TRBV11-2,-,CASSFEGRDRRAHYEQYF,TGTGCCAGCAGCTTTGAGGGGAGGGACAGACGGGCGCATTACGAGCAGTACTTC
TRBJ2-5,-,TRBV2,-,CAIFRPGLGGETQYF,TGTGCCATCTTTAGGCCAGGGCTGGGTGGAGAGACCCAGTACTTC
TRBJ1-5,-,TRBV30,once,CAWRGGRDQPQHF,TGTGCCTGGAGGGGAGGCAGGGATCAGCCCCAGCATTTT
TRBJ1-6,-,TRBV7-9,-,CASSASTGSSYNSPLHF,TGTGCCAGCAGCGCTTCTACAGGGAGCTCCTATAATTCACCCCTCCACTTT
TRBJ1-1,-,TRBV6-6,-,CASRGSGENTEAFF,TGTGCCAGCAGAGGGTCCGGGGAGAACACTGAAGCTTTCTTT
TRBJ2-5,-,TRBV25-1,-,CASSDEGRETQYF,TGTGCCAGCAGTGACGAGGGGCGGGAGACCCAGTACTTC
TRBJ1-3,-,TRBV7-2,-,CASSSPGDGNTIYF,TGTGCCAGCAGCTCCCCGGGCGACGGAAACACCATATATTTT
TRBJ1-1,TRBD1,TRBV5-6,-,CASTPRDRPAGAEAFF,TGTGCCAGCACACCGAGGGACAGACCGGCAGGGGCTGAAGCTTTCTTT
TRBJ1-1,-,TRBV4-2,-,CASSQDRGPNTEAFF,TGTGCCAGCAGCCAAGACAGGGGACCGAACACTGAAGCTTTCTTT
TRBJ1-4,TRBD1,TRBV2,-,CASSEGQVLDKLFF,TGTGCCAGCAGTGAGGGACAGGTACTAGACAAACTGTTTTTT
TRBJ2-3,-,TRBV6-1,-,CASSDQEGPTDTQYF,TGTGCCAGCAGCGATCAGGAGGGGCCCACAGATACGCAGTATTTT
TRBJ1-2,-,TRBV29-1,-,CSVDNRAPHGYTF,TGCAGCGTTGACAACAGGGCCCCCCATGGCTACACCTTC
TRBJ1-1,TRBD1,TRBV4-2,few,CASSQTDRVNTEAFF,TGTGCCAGCAGCCAAACGGACAGGGTGAACACTGAAGCTTTCTTT
TRBJ1-2,-,TRBV4-1,-,CASSQDTGESGYGYTF,TGCGCCAGCAGCCAAGATACCGGGGAAAGTGGCTATGGCTACACCTTC
TRBJ1-1,-,TRBV19,-,CASSILQRQEDLNTEAFF,TGTGCCAGTAGTATCCTTCAAAGACAGGAGGATCTGAACACTGAAGCTTTCTTT
TRBJ1-5,-,TRBV7-2,-,CASSLRDNQPQHF,TGTGCCAGCAGCTTACGGGACAATCAGCCCCAGCATTTT
TRBJ1-5,-,TRBV6-1,-,CASSAVSNQPQHF,TGTGCCAGCAGTGCGGTCAGCAATCAGCCCCAGCATTTT
TRBJ1-5,-,TRBV7-8,-,CASSGYRVSSNQPQHF,TGTGCCAGCAGCGGGTACAGGGTCAGCAGCAATCAGCCCCAGCATTTT
TRBJ1-4,TRBD1,TRBV6-6,-,CASSPTGEFNEKLFF,TGTGCCAGCAGCCCTACAGGGGAGTTTAATGAAAAACTGTTTTTT
TRBJ2-2,-,TRBV7-8,once,CASSLVKIGAGELFF,TGTGCCAGCAGCTTAGTCAAGATAGGCGCCGGGGAGCTGTTTTTT
TRBJ2-1,TRBD2,TRBV18,once,CASSPPQRGVYNEQFF,TGTGCCAGCTCACCACCCCAGCGGGGGGTATACAATGAGCAGTTCTTC
TRBJ2-2,-,TRBV7-9,-,CASSPQVGELFF,TGTGCCAGCAGCCCGCAGGTCGGGGAGCTGTTTTTT
TRBJ2-1,TRBD2,TRBV9,-,CASSPQGLAGANEQFF,TGTGCCAGCAGCCCGCAGGGACTAGCGGGAGCAAATGAGCAGTTCTTC
TRBJ1-1,-,TRBV6-5,-,CASSPGMRATEAFF,TGTGCCAGCAGTCCCGGTATGAGGGCCACTGAAGCTTTCTTT
TRBJ2-5,-,TRBV5-6,-,CASSLRGRIETQYF,TGTGCCAGCAGCTTGAGGGGCAGGATAGAGACCCAGTACTTC
TRBJ2-5,-,TRBV7-9,-,CASSLAYSQETQYF,TGTGCCAGCAGCTTAGCTTATAGCCAAGAGACCCAGTACTTC
TRBJ2-5,TRBD2,TRBV13,-,CASSLGLAGQETQYF,TGTGCCAGCAGCTTGGGACTAGCGGGCCAAGAGACCCAGTACTTC
TRBJ2-3,TRBD2,TRBV6-1,-,CASSEFGLVAGGTGDTQYF,TGTGCCAGCAGTGAATTCGGGTTGGTAGCGGGGGGCACCGGGGATACGCAGTATTTT
TRBJ1-4,-,TRBV27,-,CASSLGGSTNEKLFF,TGTGCCAGCAGTTTAGGCGGCTCAACTAATGAAAAACTGTTTTTT
TRBJ2-3,TRBD1,TRBV19,-,CASSAGQGRTDTQYF,TGTGCCAGTAGTGCAGGACAGGGCCGCACAGATACGCAGTATTTT
TRBJ1-1,-,TRBV5-5,-,CASSLTPNTEAFF,TGTGCCAGCAGCTTGACGCCGAACACTGAAGCTTTCTTT
TRBJ2-1,TRBD1,TRBV27,-,CASSLGTENEQFF,TGTGCCAGCAGTTTAGGGACAGAAAATGAGCAGTTCTTC
TRBJ1-4,TRBD1,TRBV28,-,CASSALGTGDEKLFF,TGTGCCAGCAGCGCCCTCGGGACAGGGGATGAAAAACTGTTTTTT
TRBJ1-1,-,TRBV7-6,-,CASSLGSGGTEAFF,TGTGCCAGCAGCTTAGGATCGGGGGGCACTGAAGCTTTCTTT
TRBJ1-2,-,TRBV19,-,CASSELRSDRLEASANYGYTF,TGTGCCAGTAGCGAGCTCCGGAGTGACCGCTTAGAGGCCTCCGCTAACTATGGCTACACCTTC
TRBJ2-7,-,TRBV7-6,-,CASSLEGSTYEQYF,TGTGCCAGCAGCTTAGAAGGAAGCACCTACGAGCAGTACTTC
TRBJ1-4,-,TRBV6-5,once,CASSYRRSGEKLFF,TGTGCCAGCAGTTACAGGCGGTCTGGAGAAAAACTGTTTTTT
TRBJ2-1,TRBD2,TRBV9,-,CASSTSGSAYNEQFF,TGTGCCAGCAGCACCAGCGGGAGTGCCTACAATGAGCAGTTCTTC
TRBJ1-5,-,TRBV6-1,-,CASSEGWVGNQPQHF,TGTGCCAGCAGTGAAGGGTGGGTGGGCAATCAGCCCCAGCATTTT
TRBJ2-7,-,TRBV7-2,-,CASSLGGLVYEQYF,TGTGCCAGCAGCTTAGGCGGGCTGGTCTACGAGCAGTACTTC
TRBJ2-7,TRBD2,TRBV11-1,-,CASSHQLAGSSYEQYF,TGTGCCAGCAGCCACCAACTAGCGGGGAGCTCCTACGAGCAGTACTTC
TRBJ2-2,TRBD2,TRBV13,-,CASSLAPPIGGSGELFF,TGTGCCAGCAGCTTAGCACCCCCGATCGGGGGGTCCGGGGAGCTGTTTTTT
TRBJ1-6,TRBD1,TRBV4-1,few,CASSLGTGSSPLHF,TGCGCCAGCAGCCTTGGGACAGGGAGCTCACCCCTCCACTTT
TRBJ1-1,TRBD1,TRBV18,-,CASSPTLGTDEAFF,TGTGCCAGCTCACCGACGTTGGGGACAGATGAAGCTTTCTTT
TRBJ2-5,TRBD1,TRBV7-7,-,CASSLSGTGKETQYF,TGTGCCAGCAGCTTATCTGGGACAGGGAAAGAGACCCAGTACTTC
TRBJ2-7,-,TRBV11-2,-,CASSIGTHEQYF,TGTGCCAGCAGCATCGGGACCCACGAGCAGTACTTC
TRBJ1-5,-,TRBV4-1,-,CASSQTGNGNQPQHF,TGCGCCAGCAGCCAAACAGGGAACGGCAATCAGCCCCAGCATTTT
TRBJ2-1,-,TRBV30,-,CAWGPASSYNEQFF,TGTGCCTGGGGACCAGCGAGCTCCTACAATGAGCAGTTCTTC
TRBJ1-1,-,TRBV29-1,once,CSADNRENTEAFF,TGCAGCGCCGATAACAGGGAGAACACTGAAGCTTTCTTT
TRBJ2-3,-,TRBV13,-,CASSLARDTQYF,TGTGCCAGCAGCTTAGCTCGGGATACGCAGTATTTT